This T cell receptor beta chain was captured in a study of blood T cells in healthy people across ages. Study conclusions and caveats: Fewer expanded clones and more diversity marked long-lived versus aged donors.

Next came a second PCR, run for roughly 7 to 12 cycles, which used a sample-barcoded 5' primer along with a J-beta primer mix. Using its own MiXCR run on the 5' RACE reads, TCRdb lists one record per CDR3 protein. Among around 900,000 distinct CDR3 sequences listed, under 30% were seen once. Each donor gave ten milliliters of peripheral blood. V shed 0 bases, J shed 3 bases, and the junction held 5 bases outside the gene matches. The CDR3 has 15 amino acids. Per germline, CDR1 GTSNPN and CDR2 SVGIG (reference sequence). This clonotype has a count of ten or more. Its antigen is unidentified. The receptor's source is a woman of 80 years or more in good health. The V call is TRBV30, the J call TRBJ2-1, with 7 positions matching TRBD1. Sequencing was done on a sample of blood. CDR3 bases: TGTGCCTGGAGTGTATTGGGACAGATCTACAATGAGCAGTTCTTC. Its translation is CAWSVLGQIYNEQFF.